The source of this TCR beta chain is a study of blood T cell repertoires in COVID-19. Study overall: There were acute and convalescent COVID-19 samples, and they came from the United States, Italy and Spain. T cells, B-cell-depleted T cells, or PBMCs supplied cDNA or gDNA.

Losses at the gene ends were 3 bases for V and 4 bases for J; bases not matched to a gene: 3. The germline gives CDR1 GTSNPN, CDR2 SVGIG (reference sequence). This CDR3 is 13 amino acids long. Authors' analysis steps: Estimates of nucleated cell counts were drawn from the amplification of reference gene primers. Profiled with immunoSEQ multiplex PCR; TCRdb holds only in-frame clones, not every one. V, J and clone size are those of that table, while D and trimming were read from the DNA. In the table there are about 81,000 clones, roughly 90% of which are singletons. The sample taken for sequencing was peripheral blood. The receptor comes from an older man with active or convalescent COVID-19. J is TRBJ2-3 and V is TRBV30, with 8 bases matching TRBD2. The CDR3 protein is CAWRMTSADTQYF. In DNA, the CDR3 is TGTGCCTGGAGGATGACTAGCGCAGATACGCAGTATTTT. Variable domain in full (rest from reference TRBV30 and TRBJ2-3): SQTIHQWPATLVQPVGSPLSLECTVEGTSNPNLYWYRQAAGRGLQLLFYSVGIGQISSEVPQNLSASRPQDRQFILSSKKLLLSDSGFYLCAWRMTSADTQYFGPGTRLTVL.